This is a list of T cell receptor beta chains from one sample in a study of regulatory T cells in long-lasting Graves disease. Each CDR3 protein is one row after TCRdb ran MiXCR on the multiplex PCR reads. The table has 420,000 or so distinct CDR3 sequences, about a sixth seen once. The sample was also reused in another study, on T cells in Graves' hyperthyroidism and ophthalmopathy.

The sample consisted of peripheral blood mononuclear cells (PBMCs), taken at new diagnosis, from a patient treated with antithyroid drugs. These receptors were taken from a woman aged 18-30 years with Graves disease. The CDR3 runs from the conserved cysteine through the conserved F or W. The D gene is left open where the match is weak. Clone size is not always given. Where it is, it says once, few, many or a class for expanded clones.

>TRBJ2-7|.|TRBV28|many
CASSSGGAKDYEQYF
TGTGCCAGCAGTTCAGGAGGGGCAAAAGACTACGAGCAGTACTTC
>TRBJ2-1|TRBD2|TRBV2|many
CASSSTPGLADNEQFF
TGTGCCAGCAGCTCAACCCCGGGACTAGCGGACAATGAGCAGTTCTTC
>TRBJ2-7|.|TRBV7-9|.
CASNPPGQRGEQYF
TGTGCCAGCAACCCCCCGGGACAGCGGGGGGAGCAGTACTTC
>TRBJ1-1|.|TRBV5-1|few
CASSLLEPGVGEAFF
TGCGCCAGCAGCTTGCTAGAACCGGGGGTCGGTGAAGCTTTCTTT
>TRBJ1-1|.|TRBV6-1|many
CASTNSLEAFF
TGTGCCAGCACCAACTCGCTTGAAGCTTTCTTT
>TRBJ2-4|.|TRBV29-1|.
CSVDGTPSPHNEPFF
TGCAGCGTTGACGGGACCCCATCCCCCCACAATGAGCCGTTCTTC
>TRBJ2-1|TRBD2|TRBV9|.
CASSVAGTSGRRAAYNEQFF
TGTGCCAGCAGCGTAGCCGGGACTAGCGGGAGACGGGCCGCCTACAATGAGCAGTTCTTC
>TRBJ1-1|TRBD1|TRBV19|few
CASSMTGATEAFF
TGTGCCAGTAGTATGACAGGGGCCACTGAAGCTTTCTTT
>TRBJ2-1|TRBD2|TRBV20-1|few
CSAESGGFDNEQSF
TGCAGTGCGGAAAGCGGGGGGTTTGACAATGAGCAGTCCTTC
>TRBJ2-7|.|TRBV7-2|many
CASSRLQTGISNDEQYF
TGTGCCAGCAGCCGTCTTCAAACAGGCATCTCAAATGACGAGCAGTACTTC
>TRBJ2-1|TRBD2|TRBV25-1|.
CASTRSGTRTPNEQFF
TGTGCCAGCACACGATCCGGGACTAGAACCCCCAATGAGCAGTTCTTC
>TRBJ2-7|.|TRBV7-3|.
CASSPTVEDYEQYF
TGTGCCAGCAGCCCCACCGTTGAAGACTACGAGCAGTACTTC
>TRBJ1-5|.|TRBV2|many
CASSEGGWGASNQPQHF
TGTGCCAGCAGTGAGGGGGGGTGGGGGGCTAGCAATCAGCCCCAGCATTTT
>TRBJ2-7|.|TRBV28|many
CASSPPVVYEQYF
TGTGCCAGCAGCCCTCCGGTTGTCTACGAGCAGTACTTC
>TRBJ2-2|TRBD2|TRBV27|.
CASSLRRLAGRVANTGELFF
TGTGCCAGCAGTTTACGCCGACTAGCGGGAAGGGTCGCGAACACCGGGGAGCTGTTTTTT
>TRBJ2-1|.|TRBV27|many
CASSLFGYLNEQFF
TGTGCCAGCAGTTTATTCGGCTACCTCAATGAGCAGTTCTTC
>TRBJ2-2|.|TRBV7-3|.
CASSLTPGELFF
TGTGCCAGCAGCTTAACACCCGGGGAGCTGTTTTTT
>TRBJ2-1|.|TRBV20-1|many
CSALGTSNEQFF
TGCAGTGCCCTGGGCACTAGCAATGAGCAGTTCTTC
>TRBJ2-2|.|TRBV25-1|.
CASSESRSANTGELFF
TGTGCCAGCAGTGAATCGAGGAGCGCGAACACCGGGGAGCTGTTTTTT
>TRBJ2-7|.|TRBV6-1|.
CATRDGGSYEQYF
TGTGCCACCCGGGACGGGGGCTCCTACGAGCAGTACTTC